This T cell receptor (beta chain) was found in a study of Graves' ophthalmopathy and Graves' hyperthyroidism. Study at large: No ophthalmopathy within 18 months of follow-up signified stable hyperthyroidism.

V lost 1 base and J lost 4, with 6 bases in between. The CDR3 covers 14 residues. The germline V gene has CDR1 SGDLS and CDR2 YYNGEE. This clonotype was detected ten times or more. Serum thyroxine and TRAb, along with clinical symptoms, thyroid ultrasound and orbital computed tomography, were what diagnosis relied on. As the template, RNA transcripts were used to amplify TCR beta CDR3 regions. Second-round multiplex PCR followed a first-round RT-PCR using HTBI primers. TCRdb re-called the multiplex PCR reads with MiXCR, one entry per CDR3 protein. Altogether roughly 1.1 million distinct CDR3 sequences are present, around a third being singletons, with the ten largest covering roughly 11%.

The sequenced sample was peripheral blood or thyroid tissue (not recorded which). The rearrangement uses TRBV9 and TRBJ1-6; D is uncertain. The clonotype was recovered from an adult man with Graves' hyperthyroidism. CDR3 in DNA: TGTGCCAGCAGCGTAAGGCAGTATAATTCACCCCTCCACTTT. It specifies CASSVRQYNSPLHF.